The 31 T cell receptor beta chains in this list originate from one sample, sequenced in a study of shared clonotypes between healthy human individuals. Clones were read by immunoSEQ multiplex PCR, and TCRdb kept only the in-frame ones, dropping some. This sample yields around 2.1 million clones, of which around 95% are seen a single time; 0.13% belongs to the top ten. The source material was naive CD4+ T cells sorted from blood. The subset here: CD45RA+ positively selected. Receptor source: a man between 18 and 35 years old in good health.

V and J are TRBV10-3 and TRBJ2-1; D might be TRBD2 (5 bases). Germline lookup yields CDR1 ENHRY and CDR2 SYGVKD. The CDR3 loop spans 15 amino acids. V lost 3 bases, J lost 3 bases, and 12 bases lay in between. CDR3 in DNA: TGTGCCATCAGTGAATCGGGAAATAACTACAATGAGCAGTTCTTC. Its protein is CAISESGNNYNEQFF.

The chain couples TRBV30 to TRBJ1-1; D remains ambiguous. CDR3 length: 13 residues. Between the trimmed V and J ends, which lost 4 bases and 3 bases, there was a span of 12 bases. CDR1 is GTSNPN, CDR2 SVGIG, per germline (reference sequence). Here the CDR3 DNA reads TGTGCCTGGAAGGCGCAAGTAGACACTGAAGCTTTCTTT. Protein sequence: CAWKAQVDTEAFF.

V gene TRBV2 combines with J gene TRBJ2-2; 10 bases are shared with TRBD1. Germline CDR1 is SNHLY and CDR2 is FYNNEI. Losses at the gene ends were 6 bases for V and 3 bases for J; bases not matched to a gene: 10. The CDR3 length is 17 residues. The CDR3 sequence is CASRGGTGARYTGELFF. DNA of the CDR3: TGTGCCAGCAGAGGAGGGACAGGGGCCAGGTACACCGGGGAGCTGTTTTTT. The variable domain in full, completed from reference TRBV2 and TRBJ2-2, reads EPEVTQTPSHQVTQMGQEVILRCVPISNHLYFYWYRQILGQKVEFLVSFYNNEISEKSEIFDDQFSVERPDGSNFTLKIRSTKLEDSAMYFCASRGGTGARYTGELFFGEGSRLTVL.

V gene TRBV28 combines with J gene TRBJ1-2, with D tentatively TRBD1 (6 bases). CDR3 size: 13 residues. Trimming removed 6 bases from V and 8 bases from J, with 16 bases in between. Germline-derived CDR1 and CDR2 are MDHEN and SYDVKM. The CDR3 DNA reads as TGTGCCAGCAGCCGTTCCGACAGGTCGGGCTACACCTTC. Translated: CASSRSDRSGYTF.

The J gene is TRBJ1-4, the V gene TRBV5-6; D is possibly TRBD1 (6 bases). The CDR3 consists of 15 residues. Trimming took 4 bases from V and 8 from J, leaving 18 bases between them. The V gene's germline CDR1 is SGHDT and CDR2 YYEEEE. Written as DNA, the CDR3 is TGTGCCAGCAGCGGAATTCAGGGGCTGGAAGAAAAACTGTTTTTT. Translated, it gives CASSGIQGLEEKLFF.

The chain employs TRBV7-2 and TRBJ1-6; 8 nucleotides match TRBD1. The V gene's germline CDR1 is SGHTA and CDR2 FQGNSA. V trimming: 5 bases; J trimming: 7 bases; junction bases outside the gene matches: 10. This CDR3 region has 16 residues. CDR3 in DNA: TGTGCCAGCAGCCCTTGGACAGGGAGTAGGAATTCACCCCTCCACTTT. It translates to CASSPWTGSRNSPLHF. The variable domain in full, completed from reference TRBV7-2 and TRBJ1-6, reads GAGVSQSPSNKVTEKGKDVELRCDPISGHTALYWYRQSLGQGLEFLIYFQGNSAPDKSGLPSDRFSAERTGGSVSTLTIQRTQQEDSAVYLCASSPWTGSRNSPLHFGNGTRLTVT.

V is TRBV14 and J is TRBJ1-2; D unclear. The CDR3 has 13 residues. The ends were cut back, 1 base at V and 9 bases at J, with 12 bases in the middle. CDR1 is SGHDN, CDR2 FVKESK, per germline. The CDR3 sequence is CASSQGDSLSYTF. CDR3 nucleotides: TGTGCCAGCAGCCAAGGAGATAGTTTAAGCTACACCTTC.

This sequence joins TRBV5-1 and TRBJ2-7; TRBD1 is a possible D gene (5 bases). The germline gives CDR1 SGHRS, CDR2 YFSETQ. The CDR3 length is 13 residues. Trimming removed 3 bases at V and 3 bases at J, with 10 bases between. The CDR3 spells CASSYGRDYEQYF. Here the CDR3 DNA reads TGCGCCAGCAGCTACGGCAGGGACTACGAGCAGTACTTC.

With respect to this clone: Other DNA sequences in the sample encode the same CDR3. The chain recombines TRBV28 with TRBJ2-7; 7 positions match TRBD1. V trimming: 4 bases; J trimming: 3 bases; junction bases outside the gene matches: 9. Germline assignment: CDR1 MDHEN and CDR2 SYDVKM. This CDR3 has 15 amino acids. The CDR3 coding sequence is TGTGCCAGCAGTTCCCCGGGACAGAGAGACTACGAGCAGTACTTC. It translates to CASSSPGQRDYEQYF. Full variable domain (remainder filled in from reference TRBV28 and TRBJ2-7): DVKVTQSSRYLVKRTGEKVFLECVQDMDHENMFWYRQDPGLGLRLIYFSYDVKMKEKGDIPEGYSVSREKKERFSLILESASTNQTSMYLCASSSPGQRDYEQYFGPGTRLTVT.

The chain combines TRBV4-1 with TRBJ2-2, with a possible D match to TRBD2 (6 bases). The CDR3 totals 15 residues. Germline lookup yields CDR1 MGHRA and CDR2 YSYEKL. V dropped 4 bases and J dropped 3 bases, with 12 bases sitting between them. CDR3 in amino acids: CASSRGDSYTGELFF. The CDR3 DNA is TGCGCCAGCAGCCGTGGGGACTCTTACACCGGGGAGCTGTTTTTT.

This clone was detected only once. This chain uses TRBV18 with TRBJ1-1; TRBD1 might be the D (6 bases). This CDR3 contains 14 residues. Germline CDR1 and CDR2: KGHSH and LQKENI. Between the trimmed V and J ends, which lost 6 bases and 3 bases, there was a span of 14 bases. The CDR3 region is CASSQSGGDTEAFF. The DNA of the CDR3 is TGTGCCAGCTCGCAGTCTGGGGGCGACACTGAAGCTTTCTTT.

As to this clone: Other DNA variants within this sample encode the same CDR3. This chain joins TRBV5-1 and TRBJ2-3; D might be TRBD2 (5 bases). CDR3 length: 14 amino acids. V lost 1 base and J 0 bases, leaving 6 bases between the germline ends. Germline V gene sequence: CDR1 SGHRS, CDR2 YFSETQ. The DNA for the CDR3 is TGCGCCAGCAGCTTGCCGGGGAGCACAGATACGCAGTATTTT. Amino acid sequence: CASSLPGSTDTQYF.

CDR3: CASSWGQGTLNYGYTF. CDR3 nucleotide sequence: TGTGCCAGCAGCTGGGGACAGGGCACTCTTAACTATGGCTACACCTTC. The chain couples TRBV5-4 to TRBJ1-2, with TRBD1 matching 9 bases. The length of the CDR3 is 16 residues. From germline, CDR1 is SGHNT and CDR2 YYREEE (reference sequence). V trimming: 3 bases; J trimming: 1 base; junction bases outside the gene matches: 7.

J is TRBJ1-3 and V is TRBV2; D is undetermined. Germline V gene sequence: CDR1 SNHLY, CDR2 FYNNEI. CDR3 length: 16 amino acids. Trimming left V 6 bases short and J 0 bases short, with 15 bases between. The CDR3 DNA sequence: TGTGCCAGCAGCGGAGCAAATCCTCTCTCTGGAAACACCATATATTTT. Its protein product is CASSGANPLSGNTIYF.

This chain links TRBV7-2 with TRBJ1-4; the D is unclear. The CDR3 loop spans 16 amino acids. Trimming removed 5 bases from V and 1 base from J, with 14 bases in between. Per germline, CDR1 SGHTA and CDR2 FQGNSA. The CDR3 region is CASSHKGSGTNEKLFF. The CDR3 nucleotides read TGTGCCAGCAGCCATAAGGGCTCCGGAACTAATGAAAAACTGTTTTTT.

This clone was recorded once. Other DNA sequences in the same sample also yield this CDR3. The rearrangement links TRBV5-1 to TRBJ2-3; D is unclear. CDR3 size: 14 residues. The germline V gene has CDR1 SGHRS and CDR2 YFSETQ. Trimming pared 0 bases from V and 3 bases from J, leaving 8 bases between. In DNA form, the CDR3 reads TGCGCCAGCAGCTTGGGGACGGATACAGATACGCAGTATTTT. Protein: CASSLGTDTDTQYF.

With regard to this clone: The same CDR3 can be traced to other DNA sequences in this sample. The chain's CDR3 is CASSLGQSSYNEQFF. For the CDR3, the DNA is TGTGCCAGCAGCTTGGGACAGAGCTCCTACAATGAGCAGTTCTTC. The chain has TRBV5-6 and TRBJ2-1; the D gene is possibly TRBD1 (5 bases). The CDR3 consists of 15 residues. V lost 0 bases to trimming and J lost 0 bases, with 7 bases between them. The V gene's germline CDR1 is SGHDT and CDR2 YYEEEE.

The chain couples TRBV9 to TRBJ2-7; possibly TRBD1 for D (5 bases). Trimming left V 4 bases short and J 2 bases short, with 16 bases between. There are 15 residues in the CDR3. In germline, CDR1 is SGDLS, CDR2 YYNGEE. CDR3 sequence reads: CASSKGLTGAYEQYF. CDR3 bases: TGTGCCAGCAGCAAGGGGCTAACAGGAGCCTACGAGCAGTACTTC.

The chain employs TRBV27 and TRBJ2-7, with D perhaps matching TRBD1 (6 bases). V was pared by 11 bases and J by 3 bases, with 11 bases between. Germline V gene data show CDR1 as MNHEY and CDR2 as SMNVEV (reference sequence). This CDR3 has 11 residues. CDR3 nucleotide sequence: TGTGCCTCTGGGGGCCGCTACGAGCAGTACTTC. It specifies CASGGRYEQYF.

The chain joins TRBV12-5 to TRBJ2-7; 9 nucleotides match TRBD1. This CDR3 is built from 16 residues. CDR1 and CDR2 from the germline V gene are LGHNT and FRNRAP. Losses at the gene ends were 4 bases for V and 1 base for J; bases not matched to a gene: 8. The CDR3 reads CASGSPGTGRSYEQYF. CDR3 bases: TGTGCTAGTGGTTCACCGGGGACAGGGAGATCCTACGAGCAGTACTTC.

In nucleotides, the CDR3 is TGCGCCAAAGACAGACCAACTAATGAAAAACTGTTTTTT. Its translation is CAKDRPTNEKLFF. The chain couples TRBV10-1 to TRBJ1-4; D might be TRBD1 (5 bases). The CDR3 is 13 residues long. CDR1 WNHNN and CDR2 SYGVQD come from the germline V gene (reference sequence). Between the trimmed V and J ends, which lost 10 bases and 0 bases, there was a span of 9 bases.

The V gene is TRBV9, the J gene TRBJ1-6; D is ambiguous. This CDR3 is 13 amino acids long. Looked up from germline, CDR1 is SGDLS and CDR2 is YYNGEE. Trimming pared 3 bases from V and 13 bases from J, leaving 14 bases between. CDR3 in amino acids: CASSANPIAPLHF. The CDR3 DNA follows: TGTGCCAGCAGCGCCAACCCAATTGCGCCCCTCCACTTT.

The J gene is TRBJ2-2, the V gene TRBV11-3; 9 bases match TRBD1. Unmatched junction bases numbered 5, after V lost 5 bases and J lost 4 bases. The CDR3 length is 15 residues. Germline CDR1 SGHNT, CDR2 YENEEA. Written as DNA, the CDR3 is TGTGCCAGCAGCCCGGACAGGGGTGGCACCGGGGAGCTGTTTTTT. This encodes CASSPDRGGTGELFF.

The rearrangement links TRBV4-3 to TRBJ2-7; D remains ambiguous. The CDR3 contains 14 residues. Deletions cut 0 bases from V and 2 bases from J, with 8 bases between. Germline V gene lookup returns CDR1 LGHNA and CDR2 YSLEER. In nucleotides, the CDR3 is TGCGCCAGCAGCCAAGAGGACCGGGCCTACGAGCAGTACTTC. Translation gives CASSQEDRAYEQYF.

This clone is a singleton in its sample. The gene calls are TRBV4-2 and TRBJ1-4, with D uncertain. V lost 1 base to trimming and J lost 11 bases, with 11 bases between them. CDR3 length: 13 amino acids. CDR1 LGHNA and CDR2 YNFKEQ come from the germline V gene. The CDR3 reads CASSQGEGFKLFF. The CDR3 coding sequence is TGTGCCAGCAGCCAAGGAGAGGGATTTAAACTGTTTTTT.

The CDR3, as DNA: TGTGCCAGCAGCCCCGGCGGGACAGGGATCAATCAGCCCCAGCATTTT. It translates to CASSPGGTGINQPQHF. V usage is TRBV5-4 and J usage is TRBJ1-5; TRBD1 matches at 9 bases. With V trimmed by 4 bases and J by 3 bases, 8 bases remained unmatched. The CDR3 is made up of 16 amino acids. Germline assignment: CDR1 SGHNT and CDR2 YYREEE (reference sequence).

With respect to this clone: Other DNA sequences of this sample code for an identical CDR3. V is TRBV6-1 and J is TRBJ1-3, with unresolved D. CDR1 MNHNS and CDR2 SASEGT come from the germline V gene. This CDR3 spans 13 amino acids. V was pared by 2 bases and J by 4 bases, with 6 bases between. In nucleotides, the CDR3 is TGTGCCAGCAGTGAATCGCAGGGAAACACCATATATTTT. Protein sequence: CASSESQGNTIYF.

The chain links TRBV13 to TRBJ1-2, with a possible D match to TRBD1 (5 bases). CDR3 size: 17 residues. Trimming shortened V by 0 bases and J by 4 bases, and 18 bases separated the two germline ends. Germline V gene lookup returns CDR1 PRHDT and CDR2 FYEKMQ (reference sequence). The CDR3 spells CASSLGNMDTLGYGYTF. Written as DNA, the CDR3 is TGTGCCAGCAGCTTAGGAAATATGGACACCCTGGGCTATGGCTACACCTTC.

The count of this clone is one. V is TRBV7-2 and J is TRBJ2-1; D is unclear. The CDR3 is made up of 15 amino acids. Germline V CDR1 and CDR2: SGHTA, FQGNSA. Trimming shortened V by 3 bases and J by 2 bases, and 11 bases separated the two germline ends. The CDR3 here is CASSLGFGPYNEQFF. Written as DNA, the CDR3 is TGTGCCAGCAGCTTGGGTTTTGGCCCCTACAATGAGCAGTTCTTC.

CDR3 residues: CASRRQGSGETQYF. The CDR3 DNA is TGTGCCAGCAGGCGACAGGGGTCAGGGGAGACCCAGTACTTC. The chain links TRBV7-9 to TRBJ2-5; 8 bases align to TRBD1. Trimming took 6 bases from V and 5 from J; bases not matched to a gene: 8. The germline V gene has CDR1 SEHNR and CDR2 FQNEAQ (reference sequence). The CDR3 has 14 residues.

This chain uses TRBV28 with TRBJ2-7, with a weak D call TRBD1 (6 bases). The V and J ends lost 6 bases and 3 bases respectively, with 12 bases between them. CDR1 and CDR2 (germline): MDHEN, SYDVKM. The CDR3 is made up of 13 amino acids. The CDR3 region has the DNA TGTGCCAGCAGGATCCGGGACAACTACGAGCAGTACTTC. It yields the protein CASRIRDNYEQYF.